These 32 T cell receptor beta chains were all obtained from the same sample, sequenced in a study of shared clonotypes between healthy human individuals. Some clones are missing from TCRdb's copy, which holds only in-frame ones; the method was immunoSEQ multiplex PCR. The sample has around 1,100,000 clones; 70% to 85% are singletons. Sequencing used memory CD4+ T cells from PBMCs. The subset here: CD45RA-negative fraction. These receptors came from a man younger than 35 in good health. Some clones in this sample may be carry-over from other donors' samples.

The CDR3 sequence is CASTPGLAGETQYF. The CDR3 DNA reads as TGTGCCAGCACCCCTGGACTAGCGGGTGAGACCCAGTACTTC. The genes are TRBV5-4 and TRBJ2-5; 11 bases agree with TRBD2. The junction had 6 bases not matched to a gene; V was cut back by 6 bases and J by 5 bases. The CDR3 contains 14 residues. The V gene's germline CDR1 is SGHNT and CDR2 YYREEE (reference sequence). Together with reference TRBV5-4 and TRBJ2-5, the CDR3 gives the full variable domain: ETGVTQSPTHLIKTRGQQVTLRCSSQSGHNTVSWYQQALGQGPQFIFQYYREEENGRGNFPPRFSGLQFPNYSSELNVNALELDDSALYLCASTPGLAGETQYFGPGTRLLVL.

This chain uses TRBV27 with TRBJ2-1; TRBD1 matches at 12 bases. CDR3 length equals 17 residues. Germline V gene sequence: CDR1 MNHEY, CDR2 SMNVEV (reference sequence). The V segment lost 6 bases and the J segment 6 bases; nucleotides outside the gene matches: 12. CDR3 region: CASSPRLPGQGANEQFF. As DNA, the CDR3 is TGTGCCAGCAGCCCTCGGTTGCCGGGACAGGGGGCCAATGAGCAGTTCTTC.

J is TRBJ2-1 and V is TRBV29-1; perhaps TRBD1 as D (5 bases). Germline values: CDR1 SQVTM, CDR2 ANQGSEA. V dropped 5 bases and J dropped 2 bases, with 7 bases sitting between them. The CDR3 runs to 12 residues. CDR3 protein: CSVRGTYNEQFF. The CDR3 DNA follows: TGCAGCGTTAGGGGAACCTACAATGAGCAGTTCTTC.

The sample holds one count of this clone. CDR3 coding DNA: TGCGCCAGCAGCCAGCCCGGGACAGGGCACCACGAGCAGTACTTC. Its protein is CASSQPGTGHHEQYF. This rearrangement joins TRBV4-1 to TRBJ2-7, with 9 bases aligning to TRBD1. CDR1 is MGHRA and CDR2 is YSYEKL in the germline V gene. V gave up 3 bases and J gave up 5 bases; unmatched junction bases: 8. There are 15 residues in the CDR3.

This chain links TRBV19 with TRBJ2-1; D perhaps matches TRBD1 (5 bases). The CDR3 runs to 13 residues. Between the trimmed V and J ends, which lost 2 bases and 6 bases, there was a span of 8 bases. Germline lookup yields CDR1 LNHDA and CDR2 SQIVND (reference sequence). DNA of the CDR3: TGTGCCAGTAGTATACAGGGCGGCAATGAGCAGTTCTTC. As protein: CASSIQGGNEQFF.

The V gene is TRBV11-3, the J gene TRBJ2-1; D remains unclear. V was cut by 1 base and J by 10 bases, with 5 bases left in between. This CDR3 has 11 residues. CDR1 is SGHNT, CDR2 YENEEA, per germline. Here the CDR3 reads CASSLGIEQFF. In DNA form, the CDR3 reads TGTGCCAGCAGCTTAGGTATAGAGCAGTTCTTC.

There are a few counts of this clone. The rearrangement links TRBV28 to TRBJ2-4, with D unclear. Trimming pared 6 bases from V and 6 bases from J, leaving 12 bases between. The CDR3 has 13 amino acids. CDR1 and CDR2 (germline): MDHEN, SYDVKM. This CDR3 reads CASSLVQANIQYF. The DNA of the CDR3 is TGTGCCAGCAGCCTAGTGCAAGCAAACATTCAGTACTTC.

V is TRBV4-2 and J is TRBJ2-2; 8 bases fit TRBD1. This CDR3 has 15 residues. V lost 4 bases and J lost 3; bases outside the gene matches: 4. Germline V gene data show CDR1 as LGHNA and CDR2 as YNFKEQ. For the CDR3, the DNA is TGTGCCAGCAGCCTGGACAGGGTTGACACCGGGGAGCTGTTTTTT. Encoded protein: CASSLDRVDTGELFF.

Turning to this clone: The sample has other DNA sequences that encode this CDR3 too. The chain has TRBV4-2 and TRBJ2-5, with 8 bases lining up with TRBD2. Germline V CDR1 and CDR2: LGHNA, YNFKEQ. V lost 3 bases to trimming and J lost 2 bases; unmatched junction nucleotides: 2. This CDR3 has 14 amino acids. In nucleotides, the CDR3 is TGTGCCAGCAGCCAGACGGGGGGGCAAGAGACCCAGTACTTC. Translated, it gives CASSQTGGQETQYF.

The chain has TRBV18 and TRBJ1-1, with D perhaps matching TRBD1 (5 bases). Between the trimmed V and J ends, which lost 0 bases and 4 bases, there was a span of 12 bases. The CDR3 extends over 15 amino acids. CDR1 and CDR2 (germline): KGHSH, LQKENI. This chain's CDR3 is CASSPPQGLPTEAFF. Written as DNA, the CDR3 is TGTGCCAGCTCACCACCCCAGGGACTTCCCACTGAAGCTTTCTTT.

The genes are TRBV29-1 and TRBJ2-5; 12 nucleotides match TRBD2. The CDR3 sequence is 14 residues long. V shed 2 bases and J 5 bases; nucleotides not matched to a gene: 3. Germline CDR1 and CDR2: SQVTM and ANQGSEA. The CDR3 bases are TGCAGCGTTGAACTAGCGGGAGGGCGTGAGACCCAGTACTTC. Its translation: CSVELAGGRETQYF. The full variable domain, with the rest looked up from reference TRBV29-1 and TRBJ2-5, is SAVISQKPSRDICQRGTSLTIQCQVDSQVTMMFWYRQQPGQSLTLIATANQGSEATYESGFVIDKFPISRPNLTFSTLTVSNMSPEDSSIYLCSVELAGGRETQYFGPGTRLLVL.

Note on this clone: Other DNA sequences from this sample encode an identical CDR3 as well. The gene calls are TRBV5-1 and TRBJ2-5; the match to TRBD2 covers 10 bases. With V trimmed by 4 bases and J by 3 bases, 6 bases remained unmatched. Per the germline V gene, CDR1 is SGHRS and CDR2 is YFSETQ. This CDR3 is 15 amino acids long. The CDR3 DNA reads TGCGCCAGCAGCCGATGGACTAGCGGAAAAGAGACCCAGTACTTC. This gives the protein CASSRWTSGKETQYF. The whole variable domain, remainder taken from reference TRBV5-1 and TRBJ2-5, is KAGVTQTPRYLIKTRGQQVTLSCSPISGHRSVSWYQQTPGQGLQFLFEYFSETQRNKGNFPGRFSGRQFSNSRSEMNVSTLELGDSALYLCASSRWTSGKETQYFGPGTRLLVL.

The rearrangement links TRBV6-1 to TRBJ2-7, with D perhaps TRBD1 or TRBD2 (5 bases each). The V end lost 2 bases, the J end lost 1 base, and 15 bases lay between the germline ends. CDR1 and CDR2 (germline): MNHNS, SASEGT. This CDR3 is 16 amino acids long. CDR3 region: CASSERFMGVSYEQYF. The CDR3 nucleotides are TGTGCCAGCAGTGAAAGGTTCATGGGGGTTTCCTACGAGCAGTACTTC.

On this clone: Other DNA sequences of this sample code for an identical CDR3. The chain has TRBV5-1 and TRBJ1-2, with D possibly matching TRBD1 (5 bases). CDR1 SGHRS and CDR2 YFSETQ come from the germline V gene. V was pared by 1 base and J by 7 bases, with 8 bases between. The CDR3 is made up of 12 amino acids. For the CDR3, the DNA is TGCGCCAGCAGCTTGCTTAGGGGTGGCTACACCTTC. Translation: CASSLLRGGYTF. The full variable domain, in which reference TRBV5-1 and TRBJ1-2 provide the parts outside the CDR3, is KAGVTQTPRYLIKTRGQQVTLSCSPISGHRSVSWYQQTPGQGLQFLFEYFSETQRNKGNFPGRFSGRQFSNSRSEMNVSTLELGDSALYLCASSLLRGGYTFGSGTRLTVV.

The chain uses TRBV7-6 and TRBJ1-1; D perhaps matches TRBD1 (6 bases). The CDR3 totals 15 residues. V was trimmed by 4 bases and J by 7 bases, leaving 19 bases between them. Germline V CDR1 and CDR2: SGHVS, FNYEAQ. The CDR3 nucleotides are TGTGCCAGCAGCTCTCTGTCCACAGGGCAGGGTGAAGCTTTCTTT. Protein: CASSSLSTGQGEAFF.

The chain uses TRBV6-4 and TRBJ2-7, with TRBD2 matching over 9 bases. The CDR3 spans 17 residues. V was clipped by 6 bases and J by 5 bases; unmatched bases: 17. The germline CDR1 and CDR2 sequences are MRHNA and SNTAGT. CDR3 in DNA: TGTGCCAGCAGGAGTTCGCGGGAGGGCAGGGGCGCCCACGAGCAGTACTTC. Translated, it gives CASRSSREGRGAHEQYF.

The V gene is TRBV11-2, the J gene TRBJ2-3, with 9 bases lining up with TRBD2. With 5 bases clipped from V and 3 bases from J, the junction kept 15 bases outside the gene matches. Looked up from germline, CDR1 is SGHAT and CDR2 is FQNNGV. The CDR3 is 18 residues long. The CDR3 is CASSPRGGSGRGTDTQYF. The CDR3 nucleotides are TGTGCCAGCAGCCCGCGGGGGGGAAGCGGGAGAGGGACAGATACGCAGTATTTT.

The chain employs TRBV19 and TRBJ2-6, with 8 bases matching TRBD1. Germline lookup yields CDR1 LNHDA and CDR2 SQIVND (reference sequence). Losses at the gene ends were 11 bases for V and 2 bases for J; bases not matched to a gene: 11. This CDR3 has 16 residues. The CDR3 loop is CASQRQGATGANVLTF. The CDR3 DNA follows: TGTGCCTCACAGAGGCAGGGGGCGACTGGGGCCAACGTCCTGACTTTC.

The V and J genes are TRBV27 and TRBJ1-2, with TRBD1 matching 7 bases. V was pared by 5 bases and J by 4 bases, with 7 bases of the junction left unmatched. This CDR3 has 14 amino acids. Germline assignment: CDR1 MNHEY and CDR2 SMNVEV (reference sequence). CDR3 region: CASSIGGQPYGYTF. CDR3 nucleotide sequence: TGTGCCAGCAGTATTGGGGGACAGCCCTATGGCTACACCTTC.

The table lists this clone with a few counts. CDR3 in DNA: TGTGCCAGTAGTATATCCCAGGGAATGGCAGATACGCAGTATTTT. Translated: CASSISQGMADTQYF. The J gene is TRBJ2-3, the V gene TRBV19; weak D call: TRBD1 (5 bases). Trimming cost V 2 bases and J 4 bases, with 13 bases left between them. The CDR3 spans 15 residues. CDR1 is LNHDA, CDR2 SQIVND, per germline (reference sequence). Variable domain in full (rest from reference TRBV19 and TRBJ2-3): DGGITQSPKYLFRKEGQNVTLSCEQNLNHDAMYWYRQDPGQGLRLIYYSQIVNDFQKGDIAEGYSVSREKKESFPLTVTSAQKNPTAFYLCASSISQGMADTQYFGPGTRLTVL.

This clone appeared a few times. The chain is built from TRBV28 and TRBJ1-5; no definite D call. V lost 7 bases, J lost 6 bases, and 10 bases lay in between. The CDR3 has 12 amino acids. CDR1 is MDHEN, CDR2 SYDVKM, per germline. For the CDR3, the DNA is TGTGCCAGCATACTGGAGGGTCAGCCCCAGCATTTT. Protein sequence: CASILEGQPQHF.

This rearrangement joins TRBV9 to TRBJ2-7, with 14 bases aligning to TRBD2. The V and J ends lost 4 bases and 10 bases, in that order; junction bases with no gene match: 7. The CDR3 contains 14 residues. Germline V gives CDR1 SGDLS, CDR2 YYNGEE. CDR3 sequence (DNA): TGTGCCAGCAGCCCCCGACTAGCGGGAGGGGGCCAGTACTTC. It translates to CASSPRLAGGGQYF.

This clone was seen a handful of times. CDR3 DNA: TGTGCCAGCAGCTCCCCGGACGGGGCAGAGACCCAGTACTTC. This codes for CASSSPDGAETQYF. The chain has TRBV7-6 and TRBJ2-5, with D possibly being TRBD1 or TRBD2 (5 bases each). CDR1 SGHVS and CDR2 FNYEAQ come from the germline V gene. The CDR3 length is 14 residues. Deletions cut 4 bases from V and 4 bases from J, with 13 bases between.

The genes are TRBV11-3 and TRBJ1-3, with TRBD1 as a possible D gene (5 bases). The CDR3 loop spans 14 amino acids. Trimming took 5 bases from V and 0 from J, leaving 8 bases between them. CDR1 and CDR2 (germline): SGHNT, YENEEA. For the CDR3, the DNA is TGTGCCAGCAGCCAACAGGCCTCTGGAAACACCATATATTTT. This gives the protein CASSQQASGNTIYF.

The V call is TRBV9, the J call TRBJ1-2; 9 nucleotides match TRBD1. From germline, CDR1 is SGDLS and CDR2 YYNGEE. CDR3 length: 17 residues. J lost 6 bases, V lost 3 bases, and 15 bases had no gene match. The CDR3 is CASSENRDRASIHGYTF. The DNA of the CDR3 is TGTGCCAGCAGCGAGAACCGGGACAGGGCATCCATCCATGGCTACACCTTC. Full variable domain (missing parts from reference TRBV9 and TRBJ1-2): DSGVTQTPKHLITATGQRVTLRCSPRSGDLSVYWYQQSLDQGLQFLIQYYNGEERAKGNILERFSAQQFPDLHSELNLSSLELGDSALYFCASSENRDRASIHGYTFGSGTRLTVV.

To note about this clone: Because the CDR3's place on the DNA is in doubt, the DNA is left out and the CDR3 is given as listed by TCRdb. This chain links TRBV27 with TRBJ2-5; TRBD1 is taken as the D call from the table, unchecked against the DNA. Termini included, the CDR3 measures 14 amino acids. CDR1 MNHEY and CDR2 SMNVEV come from the germline V gene (reference sequence). The CDR3 loop reads CATRDRFFGETQYF.

The rearrangement uses TRBV5-1 and TRBJ2-7, with 9 bases that match TRBD2. The better agreement between TRBJ2-5 and the DNA end casts doubt on the J call. This CDR3 comprises 15 residues. Germline CDR1 SGHRS, CDR2 YFSETQ. CDR3 DNA sequence: TGCGCCAGCAGCGTAATAGCGGGAGAACAAGAGACCCAGTACTTC. It encodes CASSVIAGEQETQYF.

V is TRBV5-1 and J is TRBJ2-3, with a tentative D call TRBD1 (5 bases). Trimming removed 4 bases at V and 2 bases at J, with 11 bases between. This CDR3 contains 14 residues. Germline V lookup: CDR1 SGHRS, CDR2 YFSETQ. The CDR3: CASSTDRNTDTQYF. Here the CDR3 DNA reads TGCGCCAGCAGCACTGACAGAAACACAGATACGCAGTATTTT.

The chain links TRBV7-9 to TRBJ2-1; D is undetermined. The CDR3 is 13 amino acids. V shed 5 bases and J shed 5 bases, with 10 bases lying between them. From germline, CDR1 is SEHNR and CDR2 FQNEAQ (reference sequence). In DNA form, the CDR3 reads TGTGCCAGCAGCGTAACTGCAGACAATGAGCAGTTCTTC. Residues: CASSVTADNEQFF. The full variable domain, completed using reference TRBV7-9 and TRBJ2-1, is DTGVSQNPRHKITKRGQNVTFRCDPISEHNRLYWYRQTLGQGPEFLTYFQNEAQLEKSRLLSDRFSAERPKGSFSTLEIQRTEQGDSAMYLCASSVTADNEQFFGPGTRLTVL.

The rearrangement joins TRBV28 to TRBJ1-5; D remains ambiguous. CDR1 and CDR2 (germline): MDHEN, SYDVKM. V was clipped by 11 bases and J by 7 bases, with 15 bases between them. The CDR3 has 12 residues. The CDR3 nucleotides read TGTGCCGCCCAGGCAGGTGGACAGCCCCAGCATTTT. Translation gives CAAQAGGQPQHF.

This sequence joins TRBV28 and TRBJ1-4; 8 nucleotides line up with TRBD1. The germline V gene encodes CDR1 MDHEN and CDR2 SYDVKM. CDR3 size: 14 residues. V gave up 3 bases and J gave up 8 bases; unmatched junction bases: 5. The DNA for the CDR3 is TGTGCCAGCAGTTTCCAGGGGGCGCAGGAAAAACTGTTTTTT. It is translated as CASSFQGAQEKLFF.

The chain couples TRBV28 to TRBJ2-4, with D possibly TRBD2 on 6 matching bases. This CDR3 is built from 15 residues. The V end was cut by 3 bases, the J end by 8 bases, with 17 bases between. Germline V lookup: CDR1 MDHEN, CDR2 SYDVKM. Here the CDR3 reads CASSLVGREMDIQYF. DNA of the CDR3: TGTGCCAGCAGTTTGGTAGGGCGGGAAATGGACATTCAGTACTTC. Looking up the rest from reference TRBV28 and TRBJ2-4 gives the full variable domain: DVKVTQSSRYLVKRTGEKVFLECVQDMDHENMFWYRQDPGLGLRLIYFSYDVKMKEKGDIPEGYSVSREKKERFSLILESASTNQTSMYLCASSLVGREMDIQYFGAGTRLSVL.